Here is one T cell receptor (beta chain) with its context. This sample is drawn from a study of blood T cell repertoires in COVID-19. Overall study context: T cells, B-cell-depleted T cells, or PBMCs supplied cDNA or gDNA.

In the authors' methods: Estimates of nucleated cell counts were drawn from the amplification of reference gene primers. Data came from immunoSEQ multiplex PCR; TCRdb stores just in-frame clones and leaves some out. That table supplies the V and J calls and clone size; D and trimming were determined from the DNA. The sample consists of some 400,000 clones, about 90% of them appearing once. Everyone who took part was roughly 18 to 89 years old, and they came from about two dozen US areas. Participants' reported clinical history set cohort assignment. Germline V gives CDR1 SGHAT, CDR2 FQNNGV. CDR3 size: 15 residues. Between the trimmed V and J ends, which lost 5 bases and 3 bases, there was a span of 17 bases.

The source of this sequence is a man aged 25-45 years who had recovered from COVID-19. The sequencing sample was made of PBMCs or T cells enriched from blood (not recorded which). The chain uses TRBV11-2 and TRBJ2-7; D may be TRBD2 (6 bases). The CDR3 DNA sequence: TGTGCCAGCAGCCCGGGGGTTATGAGGGACTACGAGCAGTACTTC. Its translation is CASSPGVMRDYEQYF.